This TCR beta chain came from a study of Ad26.COV2.S vaccination and SARS-CoV-2 variants. The overall study: Once, or twice with 56 days between doses, Ad26.COV2.S was given intramuscularly.

The V gene's germline CDR1 is SGDLS and CDR2 YYNGEE. The CDR3 is made up of 14 amino acids. V was cut by 0 bases and J by 0 bases, with 3 bases left in between. As for treatment: around 19 received Ad26.COV2.S at low or high dose, single or two shots; 5 received placebo; per-sample allocation not given. Specimen acquisition occurred on day 63 following the initial vaccine or placebo injection. Study outcomes and limitations: TCR breadth and depth estimates may have understated total T cell responses. It was reported that spike-specific CD8+ and CD4+ T cell responses were substantially broad after vaccination.

The repertoire was sequenced with immunoSEQ multiplex PCR; TCRdb's copy has only in-frame clones and lacks some. Here the sample spans about 480,000 clones, approximately 88% being singletons. A word on this clone: The antigen remains unidentified.

The chain employs TRBV9 and TRBJ1-4; D is unresolved. The origin of this receptor is a person aged 18-60 years who received the Ad26.COV2.S COVID-19 vaccine or a placebo. This specimen was peripheral blood, taken in a trial of Ad26.COV2.S vaccine versus placebo. CDR3 coding DNA: TGTGCCAGCAGCGTAGTTGCAACTAATGAAAAACTGTTTTTT. Amino acid sequence: CASSVVATNEKLFF.